These 25 T cell receptor beta chains originate from one sample sequenced in a study of shared clonotypes between healthy human individuals. Sequencing was performed with immunoSEQ multiplex PCR; in TCRdb, only in-frame clones are kept and a portion is missing. The table shows some 2.4 million clones, with 90% to 95% occurring only once. Sequenced: naive CD4+ T cells from PBMCs. The subset is: CD45RA+ positively selected. The receptors come from a man between 18 and 29 years old in good health. Some clones in this sample may be carry-over from other donors' samples.

The chain links TRBV5-4 to TRBJ1-1; D is uncertain. V lost 0 bases and J 3 bases, leaving 21 bases between the germline ends. This CDR3 has 18 amino acids. Germline V gene sequence: CDR1 SGHNT, CDR2 YYREEE (reference sequence). CDR3 coding DNA: TGTGCCAGCAGCTTGGCCCCTGGAGACCCTAGAGCCGACACTGAAGCTTTCTTT. Its protein product is CASSLAPGDPRADTEAFF.

This clone is a singleton in its sample. The gene calls are TRBV18 and TRBJ1-4, with D possibly TRBD1 on 6 matching bases. Trimming took 3 bases from V and 8 from J, leaving 10 bases between them. The CDR3 consists of 13 residues. Per the germline V gene, CDR1 is KGHSH and CDR2 is LQKENI. Written as DNA, the CDR3 is TGTGCCAGCTCACCTTCAGGGGAAGAAAAACTGTTTTTT. Residues: CASSPSGEEKLFF. The whole variable domain, filled in from reference TRBV18 and TRBJ1-4, reads NAGVMQNPRHLVRRRGQEARLRCSPMKGHSHVYWYRQLPEEGLKFMVYLQKENIIDESGMPKERFSAEFPKEGPSILRIQQVVRGDSAAYFCASSPSGEEKLFFGSGTQLSVL.

This chain joins TRBV18 and TRBJ2-2; the match to TRBD1 covers 11 bases. Germline trimming cut 2 bases from V and 7 bases from J; bases unmatched to any gene: 12. The CDR3 is 18 residues long. Germline CDR1 reads KGHSH; CDR2 reads LQKENI. This chain's CDR3 is CASSPYPGQGDFIGELFF. The CDR3 region has the DNA TGTGCCAGCTCACCATATCCGGGACAGGGGGACTTTATCGGGGAGCTGTTTTTT.

The V and J genes are TRBV28 and TRBJ2-3, with D tentatively TRBD1 (5 bases). V lost 3 bases, J lost 0 bases, and 10 bases lay in between. Germline CDR1 MDHEN, CDR2 SYDVKM. CDR3 size: 15 residues. The CDR3 loop reads CASSFKGLSTDTQYF. In nucleotides, the CDR3 is TGTGCCAGCAGTTTTAAGGGGTTAAGCACAGATACGCAGTATTTT.

This chain links TRBV5-1 with TRBJ2-1, with D tentatively TRBD2 (6 bases). The germline gives CDR1 SGHRS, CDR2 YFSETQ. Trimming cost V 1 base and J 2 bases, with 13 bases left between them. CDR3 length: 16 amino acids. The CDR3 sequence is CASSLSSGDTYNEQFF. As DNA, the CDR3 is TGCGCCAGCAGCTTGAGTAGCGGAGACACCTACAATGAGCAGTTCTTC.

The gene calls are TRBV29-1 and TRBJ2-1, with D perhaps given as TRBD1 or TRBD2 (5 bases each). Per the germline V gene, CDR1 is SQVTM and CDR2 is ANQGSEA. Trimming removed 6 bases at V and 5 bases at J, with 20 bases between. This CDR3 spans 15 amino acids. The CDR3 spells CSVRRKTTGHNEQFF. CDR3 nucleotide sequence: TGCAGCGTCCGCCGGAAGACCACGGGGCACAATGAGCAGTTCTTC.

CDR3 loop: CASSPQDNQPQHF. The DNA for the CDR3 is TGTGCCAGCTCACCACAGGACAATCAGCCCCAGCATTTT. This sequence joins TRBV18 and TRBJ1-5; D ambiguous. The V end lost 1 base, the J end lost 3 bases, and 4 bases lay between the germline ends. Per germline, CDR1 KGHSH and CDR2 LQKENI. The CDR3 consists of 13 residues.

V gene TRBV6-1 combines with J gene TRBJ2-7, with TRBD1 matching over 10 bases. Germline values: CDR1 MNHNS, CDR2 SASEGT. With V trimmed by 5 bases and J by 6 bases, 10 bases remained unmatched. CDR3 length equals 15 residues. The CDR3 nucleotides read TGTGCCAGCAGTAAGACAGGGGGCGCTTTGCTCGAGCAGTACTTC. Translation gives CASSKTGGALLEQYF.

About this clone itself: The sample contains more than one DNA sequence encoding this CDR3. The chain employs TRBV5-1 and TRBJ1-4, with D perhaps TRBD1 (6 bases). Germline assignment: CDR1 SGHRS and CDR2 YFSETQ. V dropped 4 bases and J dropped 1 base, with 8 bases sitting between them. This CDR3 has 14 amino acids. CDR3: CASSRGGTNEKLFF. As DNA, the CDR3 is TGCGCCAGCAGCAGGGGGGGAACTAATGAAAAACTGTTTTTT.

The V call is TRBV19, the J call TRBJ2-1, with D unresolved. Trimming stripped 2 bases from V and 0 bases from J, with 8 bases between. The V gene's germline CDR1 is LNHDA and CDR2 SQIVND (reference sequence). The CDR3 is 15 residues long. The CDR3 protein is CASSIKVSSYNEQFF. In DNA, the CDR3 is TGTGCCAGTAGTATAAAAGTCAGCTCCTACAATGAGCAGTTCTTC. The full variable domain, rest sourced from reference TRBV19 and TRBJ2-1, is DGGITQSPKYLFRKEGQNVTLSCEQNLNHDAMYWYRQDPGQGLRLIYYSQIVNDFQKGDIAEGYSVSREKKESFPLTVTSAQKNPTAFYLCASSIKVSSYNEQFFGPGTRLTVL.

V usage is TRBV7-2 and J usage is TRBJ2-1; 7 bases align to TRBD1. This CDR3 spans 16 amino acids. Trimming removed 5 bases from V and 0 bases from J; junction bases left unmatched: 7. Germline-derived CDR1 and CDR2 are SGHTA and FQGNSA. The CDR3 coding sequence is TGTGCCAGCAGCGTCACAGGGGTTCCCTCCTACAATGAGCAGTTCTTC. Translating gives CASSVTGVPSYNEQFF.

This clone turned up a few times. The gene calls are TRBV6-6 and TRBJ1-1; D gene unclear. The germline V and J ends were trimmed by 8 bases and 0 bases, with 13 bases remaining between them. The CDR3 runs to 14 residues. Per the germline V gene, CDR1 is MNHNY and CDR2 is SVGAGI (reference sequence). CDR3 DNA sequence: TGTGCCAGCGGAAGCGGCCAGCTGAACACTGAAGCTTTCTTT. Amino acids: CASGSGQLNTEAFF.

This clone appeared a single time. The chain carries TRBV5-5 and TRBJ2-5; TRBD2 aligns across 11 bases. This CDR3 region has 16 residues. V shed 0 bases and J 2 bases; nucleotides not matched to a gene: 3. Germline V gene data show CDR1 as SGHKS and CDR2 as YYEKEE (reference sequence). The CDR3 here is CASSLARLAGQETQYF. Written as DNA, the CDR3 is TGTGCCAGCAGCTTGGCCAGACTAGCGGGGCAAGAGACCCAGTACTTC.

The chain combines TRBV29-1 with TRBJ2-1; 7 nucleotides agree with TRBD2. The CDR3 is 14 amino acids. Germline assignment: CDR1 SQVTM and CDR2 ANQGSEA. The V segment lost 4 bases and the J segment 8 bases; nucleotides outside the gene matches: 11. In DNA form, the CDR3 reads TGCAGCGTTGTTAACGCGGGAGCTTTCGATGAGCAGTTCTTC. This codes for CSVVNAGAFDEQFF.

As regards this clone: The sample holds other DNA sequences that translate to the same CDR3. CDR3 sequence: CASSLAGEDTQYF. The CDR3, as DNA: TGCGCCAGCAGCTTGGCCGGGGAAGATACGCAGTATTTT. The rearrangement joins TRBV5-1 to TRBJ2-3, with D possibly TRBD2 on 5 matching bases. The CDR3 consists of 13 residues. Germline values: CDR1 SGHRS, CDR2 YFSETQ. Trimming took 0 bases from V and 5 from J, leaving 7 bases between them.

This chain uses TRBV6-1 with TRBJ2-7, with a weak D call TRBD1 (7 bases). The CDR3 sequence is 15 residues long. CDR1 MNHNS and CDR2 SASEGT come from the germline V gene. V was cut by 6 bases and J by 0 bases, with 15 bases left in between. The CDR3 sequence: CASSAGTATSYEQYF. The CDR3 bases are TGTGCCAGCAGCGCGGGGACAGCAACCTCCTACGAGCAGTACTTC.

This sequence joins TRBV7-2 and TRBJ2-1, with 10 bases identical to TRBD2. The CDR3 has 15 residues. With V trimmed by 7 bases and J by 3 bases, 6 bases remained unmatched. The germline gives CDR1 SGHTA, CDR2 FQGNSA. CDR3 in DNA: TGTGCCAGCACCTCATCTAGCGGGAGCTACAATGAGCAGTTCTTC. Encoded protein: CASTSSSGSYNEQFF.

The J gene is TRBJ1-5, the V gene TRBV28, with 7 bases identical to TRBD1. Germline loops: CDR1 MDHEN, CDR2 SYDVKM. This CDR3 is built from 15 residues. The V segment lost 2 bases and the J segment 4 bases; nucleotides outside the gene matches: 5. CDR3 loop: CASSLPTGLNQPQHF. DNA of the CDR3: TGTGCCAGCAGTTTACCGACAGGGTTAAATCAGCCCCAGCATTTT.

The chain has TRBV7-2 and TRBJ1-2; 8 bases align to TRBD1. V gave up 2 bases and J gave up 8 bases; unmatched junction bases: 4. The germline V gene has CDR1 SGHTA and CDR2 FQGNSA. This CDR3 contains 13 residues. The CDR3 DNA reads TGTGCCAGCAGCTTACAGGGGGCGAGGGGCTACACCTTC. Its translation: CASSLQGARGYTF.

This clone was seen once. A read error may account for a junction end that differs from germline. This chain connects TRBV5-8 to TRBJ2-1; possible D gene TRBD1, 5 bases. The CDR3 is 12 residues long. Germline V gives CDR1 SGHTS, CDR2 YDEGEE. The chain's CDR3 is CASSNAMRVRVF. CDR3 nucleotide sequence: TGTGCCAGCAGCAATGCAATGAGAGTCAGGGTCTTC.

Comment on this clone: This specimen includes other DNA sequences encoding the same CDR3. This chain links TRBV5-1 with TRBJ2-7; D ambiguous. The germline V and J ends were trimmed by 0 bases and 0 bases, with 10 bases remaining between them. The CDR3 extends over 15 amino acids. Germline-derived CDR1 and CDR2 are SGHRS and YFSETQ. CDR3 nucleotides: TGCGCCAGCAGCTTGGGGACGAACCCCTCCTACGAGCAGTACTTC. This codes for CASSLGTNPSYEQYF.

The chain couples TRBV4-1 to TRBJ2-5; TRBD1 aligns across 8 bases. V gave up 3 bases and J gave up 5 bases; unmatched junction bases: 17. Germline V gene data show CDR1 as MGHRA and CDR2 as YSYEKL. The CDR3 is 18 residues long. The CDR3 coding sequence is TGCGCCAGCAGCCAGGCCACCGGGACAGGTCTTGAAGGGGAGACCCAGTACTTC. This encodes CASSQATGTGLEGETQYF.

The rearrangement uses TRBV28 and TRBJ1-5; D perhaps matches TRBD1 (5 bases). Trimming pared 11 bases from V and 6 bases from J, leaving 23 bases between. The CDR3 has 15 amino acids. Germline-derived CDR1 and CDR2 are MDHEN and SYDVKM. The CDR3 region is CAGASGEGRGQPQHF. The CDR3 DNA is TGTGCCGGTGCGTCGGGGGAAGGACGGGGTCAGCCCCAGCATTTT.

The genes are TRBV5-4 and TRBJ2-3; 8 bases line up with TRBD1. The CDR3 consists of 15 residues. Unmatched junction bases numbered 11, after V lost 4 bases and J lost 7 bases. CDR1 SGHNT and CDR2 YYREEE come from the germline V gene (reference sequence). The CDR3 sequence: CASSKPGQEGHTQYF. CDR3 DNA sequence: TGTGCCAGCAGCAAACCGGGACAGGAGGGGCATACGCAGTATTTT.

The chain joins TRBV15 to TRBJ2-7; TRBD2 agrees at 11 bases. J gave up 5 bases and V 3 bases, and 6 bases lay outside the gene matches. The CDR3 sequence is 15 residues long. CDR1 LNHNV and CDR2 YYDKDF come from the germline V gene (reference sequence). CDR3 sequence reads: CATSSRTSGSNEQYF. CDR3 sequence (DNA): TGTGCCACCAGCAGCCGCACTAGCGGGAGCAACGAGCAGTACTTC.